The entry below describes one T cell receptor (beta chain). PCR employed 60 Vbeta and 13 Jbeta primers. The data were produced by immunoSEQ multiplex PCR, yet TCRdb's version contains in-frame clones alone and is incomplete. There are about 97,000 clones in the sample; about 60% occur only once, and approximately 4.3% lies in the top ten. The length of the CDR3 is 13 residues. Trimming shortened V by 1 base and J by 4 bases, and 7 bases separated the two germline ends. Germline CDR1 is SGHAT and CDR2 is FQNNGV. The sample originates from a study of cytomegalovirus exposure and HLA in healthy donors. The sequenced sample consisted of PBMCs. The chain has TRBV11-2 and TRBJ1-2; D is possibly TRBD1 (5 bases). This clonotype was obtained from a human donor in good health. This CDR3 is CASSLGQLYGYTF. The CDR3 DNA reads as TGTGCCAGCAGCTTAGGACAGCTCTATGGCTACACCTTC.